These 24 T cell receptor beta chains were sequenced from one sample in a study of blood T cell repertoires in COVID-19. Method: immunoSEQ multiplex PCR; TCRdb's copy keeps in-frame clones and lacks some. The data show approximately 200,000 clones, more than 75% seen once. The material sequenced was peripheral blood. These receptors were obtained from a woman aged 40 to 49 with COVID-19, enrolled during active disease.

In this sample, this clone turned up a few times. J is TRBJ1-6 and V is TRBV23-1; 12 bases fit TRBD1. TRBV23-1 is flagged as an ORF with uncertain function. The ends lost 4 bases at V and 3 bases at J; junction bases unmatched: 13. The CDR3 extends over 20 amino acids. CDR3 sequence reads: CASSPFINGTGGDYNSPLHF. In DNA, the CDR3 is TGCGCCAGCAGTCCCTTCATCAATGGGACAGGGGGCGACTATAATTCACCCCTCCACTTT.

The rearrangement uses TRBV11-3 and TRBJ2-7; possible D gene TRBD1, 5 bases. CDR3 length equals 13 residues. V lost 6 bases, J lost 6 bases, and 15 bases lay in between. CDR1 and CDR2 (germline): SGHNT, YENEEA. CDR3 in amino acids: CASSRDRLSEQYF. The CDR3 coding sequence is TGTGCCAGCAGTCGAGACAGACTTAGCGAGCAGTACTTC.

As to this clone: In the same sample, other DNA sequences code for this CDR3. V and J are TRBV5-1 and TRBJ1-3; D not certain. V dropped 0 bases and J dropped 8 bases, with 6 bases sitting between them. In germline, CDR1 is SGHRS, CDR2 YFSETQ. This CDR3 is built from 12 residues. CDR3 sequence (DNA): TGCGCCAGCAGCTTGGTCGGGGACACCATATATTTT. Protein: CASSLVGDTIYF.

This sequence joins TRBV6-6 and TRBJ2-1; TRBD2 matches 10 bases. Trimming at V came to 2 bases and at J to 7 bases, leaving 5 bases not matched to a gene. Germline V gene data show CDR1 as MNHNY and CDR2 as SVGAGI (reference sequence). This CDR3 is built from 15 residues. The CDR3 nucleotides are TGTGCCAGCAGTTACAGAAGCGGGGGGGCAAATGAGCAGTTCTTC. Translated, it gives CASSYRSGGANEQFF.

This clone has at least ten counts. The rearrangement joins TRBV7-2 to TRBJ1-6, with D possibly TRBD1 on 6 matching bases. The CDR3 is made up of 14 amino acids. CDR1 and CDR2 (germline): SGHTA, FQGNSA. V lost 5 bases and J 8 bases, leaving 13 bases between the germline ends. In nucleotides, the CDR3 is TGTGCCAGCAGCCAAACAGGGCTTGATTCACCCCTCCACTTT. Translation gives CASSQTGLDSPLHF. The full variable domain, rest sourced from reference TRBV7-2 and TRBJ1-6, is GAGVSQSPSNKVTEKGKDVELRCDPISGHTALYWYRQSLGQGLEFLIYFQGNSAPDKSGLPSDRFSAERTGGSVSTLTIQRTQQEDSAVYLCASSQTGLDSPLHFGNGTRLTVT.

The J gene is TRBJ2-7, the V gene TRBV5-4, with TRBD1 as a possible D gene (5 bases). The V gene's germline CDR1 is SGHNT and CDR2 YYREEE (reference sequence). The CDR3 is 15 residues long. V was shortened by 0 bases and J by 6 bases, with 16 bases between the two germline ends. As DNA, the CDR3 is TGTGCCAGCAGCTTGGAAGTGGCCCAGGGCGCCGAGCAGTACTTC. Protein sequence: CASSLEVAQGAEQYF.

As concerns this clone: A read error may account for a junction end that differs from germline. V gene TRBV3-1 (or the pseudogene TRBV3-2) combines with J gene TRBJ2-5; maybe TRBD2 (7 bases). Looked up from germline, CDR1 is LGHDT and CDR2 is YNNKEL (reference sequence). The CDR3 loop spans 14 amino acids. This chain's CDR3 is CVSSQPGGQGTQYF. The CDR3, as DNA: TGTGTCAGCAGCCAGCCGGGGGGCCAGGGGACCCAGTACTTC.

This sequence joins TRBV10-3 and TRBJ1-2; 7 bases are shared with TRBD1. The CDR3 extends over 16 amino acids. Germline trimming cut 4 bases from V and 3 bases from J; bases unmatched to any gene: 11. In germline, CDR1 is ENHRY, CDR2 SYGVKD. For the CDR3, the DNA is TGTGCCATCAGTGCTTCACGACAGGGTTTCGACTATGGCTACACCTTC. Encoded protein: CAISASRQGFDYGYTF.

The chain carries TRBV6-6 and TRBJ2-2; D perhaps matches TRBD1 (5 bases). V was cut by 0 bases and J by 6 bases, with 5 bases left in between. Germline V gene sequence: CDR1 MNHNY, CDR2 SVGAGI (reference sequence). The CDR3 length is 13 residues. In nucleotides, the CDR3 is TGTGCCAGCAGTTACTCCAGGGCCGGGGAGCTGTTTTTT. Protein: CASSYSRAGELFF.

In this sample, this clone turned up once. The chain recombines TRBV30 with TRBJ1-1; 8 bases line up with TRBD1. Germline-derived CDR1 and CDR2 are GTSNPN and SVGIG (reference sequence). Trimming cost V 0 bases and J 4 bases; bases outside gene matches: 16. The CDR3 sequence is 18 residues long. Written as DNA, the CDR3 is TGTGCCTGGAGTGTCAAGATCGGGCTTCAGGGGGCCGGCACTGAAGCTTTCTTT. This encodes CAWSVKIGLQGAGTEAFF.

CDR3 coding DNA: TGTGCCAGCAGCCAAGATCGAGGGTTCTGGAATGAGCAGTTCTTC. It codes for CASSQDRGFWNEQFF. V usage is TRBV3-1 (or the pseudogene TRBV3-2) and J usage is TRBJ2-1, with a weak D call TRBD2 (5 bases). Trimming removed 0 bases from V and 7 bases from J, with 13 bases in between. Germline V CDR1 and CDR2: LGHDT, YNNKEL (reference sequence). This CDR3 is 15 amino acids long.

This rearrangement joins TRBV6-5 to TRBJ1-2; 7 bases map to TRBD1. Germline CDR1 MNHEY, CDR2 SVGAGI. The J segment lost 7 bases and the V segment lost 6 bases, leaving 8 bases of the junction unmatched. This CDR3 region has 13 residues. Here the CDR3 reads CASRSSAGGGYTF. The DNA for the CDR3 is TGTGCCAGCAGGTCAAGCGCAGGGGGTGGCTACACCTTC.

The rearrangement links TRBV10-3 to TRBJ2-7, with D tentatively TRBD1 (5 bases). This CDR3 has 14 amino acids. Trimming stripped 0 bases from V and 3 bases from J, with 9 bases between. Germline CDR1 and CDR2: ENHRY and SYGVKD. CDR3 DNA: TGTGCCATCAGTGAGTCCTCAGGGTTCTACGAGCAGTACTTC. It translates to CAISESSGFYEQYF.

The CDR3 DNA sequence: TGTGCCAGCAGCCATATGGGGCAGTCAGATCCCCAGCATTTT. Residues: CASSHMGQSDPQHF. The chain joins TRBV5-4 to TRBJ1-5, with D perhaps TRBD1 (5 bases). Trimming left V 4 bases short and J 10 bases short, with 18 bases between. The length of the CDR3 is 14 residues. Germline loops: CDR1 SGHNT, CDR2 YYREEE (reference sequence).

The chain uses TRBV12-3 or TRBV12-4 and TRBJ2-1; TRBD2 might be the D (6 bases). V was cut by 7 bases and J by 7 bases, with 11 bases left in between. The CDR3 loop spans 12 amino acids. The CDR3 spells CASKTLANEQFF. The CDR3 coding sequence is TGTGCCAGCAAGACCCTAGCGAATGAGCAGTTCTTC.

This chain links TRBV21-1 with TRBJ1-1; the table's D call of TRBD1 was not tested on the DNA. TRBV21-1 is annotated as a pseudogene. The CDR3 runs 16 residues. CDR3 in DNA: TGTGCCAGCAGCAGAGGACAGGGGCCGTTGAACACTGAAGCTTTCTTT. It encodes CASSRGQGPLNTEAFF.

The chain has TRBV2 and TRBJ1-6, with a possible D match to TRBD1 (6 bases). V lost 6 bases, J lost 4 bases, and 13 bases lay in between. The germline V gene has CDR1 SNHLY and CDR2 FYNNEI. CDR3 size: 15 residues. CDR3 sequence: CASRTGQYYNSPLHF. CDR3 sequence (DNA): TGTGCCAGCAGGACCGGACAGTATTATAATTCACCCCTCCACTTT. The variable domain in full, completed from reference TRBV2 and TRBJ1-6, reads EPEVTQTPSHQVTQMGQEVILRCVPISNHLYFYWYRQILGQKVEFLVSFYNNEISEKSEIFDDQFSVERPDGSNFTLKIRSTKLEDSAMYFCASRTGQYYNSPLHFGNGTRLTVT.

The chain has TRBV7-9 and TRBJ1-1, with TRBD1 identical over 11 bases. The CDR3 is 15 amino acids. V shed 1 base and J 7 bases; nucleotides not matched to a gene: 5. Germline CDR1 and CDR2: SEHNR and FQNEAQ (reference sequence). CDR3 in DNA: TGTGCCAGCAGCTTAGGGACAGGGGGCGTAGATGAAGCTTTCTTT. Amino acids: CASSLGTGGVDEAFF.

The rearrangement uses TRBV7-3 and TRBJ1-1; D is unresolved. The CDR3 has 13 amino acids. CDR1 is SGHTA, CDR2 FQGTGA, per germline. V was shortened by 2 bases and J by 4 bases, with 8 bases between the two germline ends. The DNA for the CDR3 is TGTGCCAGCAGCTTATCCCTCGGCACTGAAGCTTTCTTT. Its protein product is CASSLSLGTEAFF.

The gene calls are TRBV5-5 and TRBJ2-4; D is unclear. This CDR3 has 11 amino acids. Germline loops: CDR1 SGHKS, CDR2 YYEKEE (reference sequence). V lost 4 bases and J 4 bases, leaving 3 bases between the germline ends. The CDR3 is CASSPKNIQYF. The CDR3 nucleotides are TGTGCCAGCAGCCCTAAAAACATTCAGTACTTC.

The chain employs TRBV12-5 and TRBJ2-5, with D perhaps matching TRBD2 (6 bases). Trimming shortened V by 7 bases and J by 5 bases, and 17 bases separated the two germline ends. The CDR3 totals 14 residues. Germline lookup yields CDR1 LGHNT and CDR2 FRNRAP. The CDR3 nucleotides read TGTGCTAGTGCCCGGACGAGTAGCGGCGAGACCCAGTACTTC. Translation gives CASARTSSGETQYF.

J is TRBJ2-4 and V is TRBV4-1, with D tentatively TRBD1 (6 bases). The CDR3 runs to 17 residues. Per the germline V gene, CDR1 is MGHRA and CDR2 is YSYEKL. V was trimmed by 4 bases and J by 1 base, leaving 17 bases between them. The CDR3 reads CASSPGDLRGAKNIQYF. The CDR3 DNA reads as TGCGCCAGCAGCCCAGGGGATTTGAGAGGCGCCAAAAACATTCAGTACTTC.

The gene calls are TRBV11-2 and TRBJ2-7; 9 bases agree with TRBD1. The CDR3 is 15 residues long. Germline CDR1 is SGHAT and CDR2 is FQNNGV. Unmatched junction bases numbered 5, after V lost 5 bases and J lost 0 bases. CDR3: CASSVGTGFSYEQYF. The CDR3 DNA reads as TGTGCCAGCAGCGTCGGGACAGGGTTCTCCTACGAGCAGTACTTC.

The chain has TRBV5-1 and TRBJ2-7; 8 bases map to TRBD2. Germline CDR1 SGHRS, CDR2 YFSETQ. With 6 bases clipped from V and 2 bases from J, the junction kept 7 bases outside the gene matches. The CDR3 covers 14 residues. The CDR3 bases are TGCGCCAGCACCGGACCGGGGGGGGCCTACGAGCAGTACTTC. Translated: CASTGPGGAYEQYF.